The text below deals with one T cell receptor beta chain. Its antigen remains unidentified. Base qualities were left out, and no much larger clone turns up one base away. TCRbeta CDR3 regions were amplified from genomic DNA using the immunoSEQ Assay, a bias-controlled multiplex PCR. The authors' analysis ran thus. Within the assay, amplification of reference gene primers was used to estimate how many nucleated cells each sample contained. Sequence reads were collapsed and filtered to measure the absolute abundance of every unique TCRbeta CDR3 rearrangement. For each sample, productive Simpson clonality was calculated as the square root of Simpson's diversity index across productive rearrangements. TCRdb limited this immuneACCESS table to in-frame rearrangements with V and J called. A share of clones is missing; checked studies link under half to unresolved V genes, and the rest is unexplained. V and J calls plus clone size are reproduced from that table; the DNA served to infer D and trimming. Recorded for this sample are roughly 260,000 clones; roughly 88% of them occurred a single time. Less than 2.5% of the sample is held by the ten biggest clonotypes.

Enrolling through a virtual design, the prospective study's participants ranged in age from roughly 18 to 89 years and lived across some 23 United States geographic areas. Cohort assignment in the prospective study relied on participant-reported clinical history from a screening survey and a study questionnaire. ImmuneRACE Cohort 3 recovered participants were defined by two consecutive negative NP/OP PCR tests, healthcare professional clearance, or symptom resolution. Mobile phlebotomists in the prospective study collected whole blood, serum and a nasopharyngeal or oropharyngeal swab from every participant. Over a 2-month period, participants in the prospective study had the option of providing additional blood draws and questionnaires. Prospective study blood samples were shipped either frozen or at room temperature before DNA extraction. The data were taken from a study of blood T cell repertoires in COVID-19 (dated by TCRdb to between 2020 and 2021). Study-level background: The collaborator samples originated in the United States, Italy and Spain and spanned the acute and convalescent phases of COVID-19. Where HLA class I and class II types were available, the types were taken from metadata supplied by the sample provider, not from assay-based typing. Subjects who had been exposed to COVID-19, were actively infected with it, or had recovered from it provided the deeply sampled blood TCRbeta repertoires that made up the dataset. The material from the prospective study consisted of cDNA or gDNA derived from T cells, B-cell-depleted T cells, or PBMCs. The sample metadata nearly always contained a de-identified subject ID, COVID-19 status, age in years and sex. Samples came from the ongoing ImmuneRACE study (first 160 participants) plus 1,254 subjects from 6 global collaborators. The repertoires were released in a freely available public database intended as a resource for research on the immune response to SARS-CoV-2. What the authors observed across the whole study: Clinical and demographic metadata were provided uncurated, with the amount varying by source and participant.

Including the terminal cysteine and phenylalanine, the CDR3 comprises 13 residues. Only the CDR3 portion is preserved as DNA: 39 bases, with reading frame beginning at the first base. Trimming accounts for 4 bases at V and 10 bases at J, while the number of junction bases matched to no gene is 3. As encoded in the germline V gene (reference sequence), CDR1 is MNHEY while CDR2 is SMNVEV. The TCR originated in a woman aged 45-60 years who had recovered from COVID-19. The sample was PBMCs or T cells enriched from blood (not recorded which). The chain links TRBV27 with TRBJ2-1, with 11 central nucleotides matching TRBD2. The DNA sequence is TGTGCCAGCAGTTCTGGGACTAGCGGAGAGCAGTTCTTC. Translated, it gives CASSSGTSGEQFF.